This T cell receptor beta chain was obtained from a study of brain metastases from non-small cell lung cancer. Generated by immunoSEQ multiplex PCR, the TCRdb table keeps only in-frame clones and is missing some. The repertoire holds about 2,600 clones, with approximately 85% as singletons. Germline CDR1 reads SGDLS; CDR2 reads YYNGEE. This CDR3 contains 14 residues. The V end lost 0 bases, the J end lost 4 bases, and 10 bases lay between the germline ends. This TCR was recovered from a donor at least 40 years old with non-small cell lung cancer. The V gene is TRBV9, the J gene TRBJ1-2; D gene uncertain. The sequencing sample was made of tumor-adjacent normal tissue. The CDR3 DNA is TGTGCCAGCAGCGTAGAAGTGGAGAGCTATGGCTACACCTTC. It translates to CASSVEVESYGYTF.